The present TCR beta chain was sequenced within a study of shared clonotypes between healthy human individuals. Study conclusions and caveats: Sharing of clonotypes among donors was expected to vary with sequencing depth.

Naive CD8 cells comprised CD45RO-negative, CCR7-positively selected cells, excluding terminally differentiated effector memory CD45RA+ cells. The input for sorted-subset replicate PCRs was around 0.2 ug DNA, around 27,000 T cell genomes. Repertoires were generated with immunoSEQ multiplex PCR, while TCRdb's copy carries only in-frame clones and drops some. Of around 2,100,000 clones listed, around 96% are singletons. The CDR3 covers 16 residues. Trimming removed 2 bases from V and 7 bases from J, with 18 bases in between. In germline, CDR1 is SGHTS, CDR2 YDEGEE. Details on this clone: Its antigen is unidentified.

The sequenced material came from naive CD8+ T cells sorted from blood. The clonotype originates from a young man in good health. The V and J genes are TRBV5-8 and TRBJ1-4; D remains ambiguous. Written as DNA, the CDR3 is TGTGCCAGCAGCTTATCCGACCTCCCGGGTACTGAAAAACTGTTTTTT. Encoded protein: CASSLSDLPGTEKLFF.